The T cell receptor beta chain under discussion was sequenced for a study of blood T cell repertoires in COVID-19. At the level of the study: Spain, Italy and the United States supplied samples that represented acute and convalescent COVID-19. PBMCs, B-cell-depleted T cells, or T cells were the source of the cDNA or gDNA that made up the material.

The CDR3 spans 15 residues. CDR1 and CDR2 (germline): MDHEN, SYDVKM. The V end was cut by 3 bases, the J end by 2 bases, with 13 bases between. Repertoires were generated with immunoSEQ multiplex PCR, while TCRdb's copy carries only in-frame clones and drops some. The sample includes a few hundred thousand clones, 75% to 85% of them seen just once. Participant-given clinical history determined each cohort assignment. Two negative PCRs, clearance, or symptom resolution characterized the recovered Cohort 3 donors. Material for sequencing was PBMCs or T cells enriched from blood (not recorded which). This sequence joins TRBV28 and TRBJ2-5; tentative D call: TRBD2 (7 bases). This sequence originates from a middle-aged man who had recovered from COVID-19. The CDR3 is CASSFGGAGQETQYF. CDR3 sequence (DNA): TGTGCCAGCAGTTTTGGGGGGGCGGGGCAAGAGACCCAGTACTTC.